Following are 14 T cell receptor beta chains from one sample sequenced in a study of blood T cell repertoires in COVID-19. Sequencing used immunoSEQ multiplex PCR; TCRdb keeps in-frame clones, though not all of them. The repertoire holds about 59,000 clones, with more than 60% as singletons. Sequenced material: peripheral blood. The receptors here all came from a woman in her 70s with acute or convalescent COVID-19.

The count of this clone is one. The chain uses TRBV4-1 and TRBJ1-2, with a weak D call TRBD1 (6 bases). The V end lost 5 bases, the J end lost 2 bases, and 15 bases lay between the germline ends. The CDR3 covers 15 residues. The germline CDR1 and CDR2 sequences are MGHRA and YSYEKL. The DNA of the CDR3 is TGCGCCAGCAGCGACGAATCTACAGGGAACTATGGCTACACCTTC. Translated, it gives CASSDESTGNYGYTF.

V and J are TRBV4-2 and TRBJ2-7; 9 bases agree with TRBD2. Germline lookup yields CDR1 LGHNA and CDR2 YNFKEQ. The CDR3 runs to 17 residues. Losses at the gene ends were 1 base for V and 3 bases for J; bases not matched to a gene: 10. The CDR3 is CASSQGPLRGGVYEQYF. DNA for the CDR3: TGTGCCAGCAGCCAAGGTCCTCTGCGGGGGGGCGTCTACGAGCAGTACTTC.

This clone was detected only a few times. J is TRBJ1-1 and V is TRBV25-1; the D is unclear. The germline V gene has CDR1 MGHDK and CDR2 SYGVNS. The CDR3 sequence is 13 residues long. Trimming shortened V by 4 bases and J by 10 bases, and 16 bases separated the two germline ends. CDR3 sequence: CASSAKATTPAFF. In nucleotides, the CDR3 is TGTGCCAGCAGTGCGAAGGCCACGACTCCAGCTTTCTTT. The full variable domain, with the rest looked up from reference TRBV25-1 and TRBJ1-1, is EADIYQTPRYLVIGTGKKITLECSQTMGHDKMYWYQQDPGMELHLIHYSYGVNSTEKGDLSSESTVSRIRTEHFPLTLESARPSHTSQYLCASSAKATTPAFFGQGTRLTVV.

The rearrangement links TRBV24-1 to TRBJ1-5, with D maybe TRBD1 (6 bases). Per germline, CDR1 KGHDR and CDR2 SFDVKD. The CDR3 is 19 residues long. V was clipped by 0 bases and J by 0 bases, with 17 bases between them. CDR3: CATSDLREGGFYSNQPQHF. For the CDR3, the DNA is TGTGCCACCAGTGATTTGCGGGAAGGGGGATTTTATAGCAATCAGCCCCAGCATTTT.

This chain uses TRBV3-1 (or the pseudogene TRBV3-2) with TRBJ1-2, with D unclear. The CDR3 spans 13 residues. Trimming cost V 0 bases and J 4 bases, with 6 bases left between them. Germline CDR1 is LGHDT and CDR2 is YNNKEL (reference sequence). DNA for the CDR3: TGTGCCAGCAGCCAAGATCAGCGCTATGGCTACACCTTC. This gives the protein CASSQDQRYGYTF.

The chain links TRBV5-5 to TRBJ2-1; 12 nucleotides agree with TRBD2. With V trimmed by 4 bases and J by 4 bases, 3 bases remained unmatched. CDR3 length: 15 residues. Germline assignment: CDR1 SGHKS and CDR2 YYEKEE (reference sequence). This CDR3 reads CASSAGLAGYNEQFF. The CDR3 DNA reads as TGTGCCAGCAGCGCGGGACTAGCGGGTTACAATGAGCAGTTCTTC.

The V gene is TRBV7-6, the J gene TRBJ2-1; weak D call: TRBD2 (5 bases). The CDR3 totals 13 residues. Between the trimmed V and J ends, which lost 3 bases and 7 bases, there was a span of 10 bases. From germline, CDR1 is SGHVS and CDR2 FNYEAQ. CDR3 DNA sequence: TGTGCCAGCAGCTTGGCTCGGGGTAATGAGCAGTTCTTC. This gives the protein CASSLARGNEQFF. The entire variable domain, with the rest obtained from reference TRBV7-6 and TRBJ2-1, is as follows: GAGVSQSPRYKVTKRGQDVALRCDPISGHVSLYWYRQALGQGPEFLTYFNYEAQQDKSGLPNDRFSAERPEGSISTLTIQRTEQRDSAMYRCASSLARGNEQFFGPGTRLTVL.

This chain links TRBV5-1 with TRBJ1-2; unclear D gene. Germline loops: CDR1 SGHRS, CDR2 YFSETQ. This CDR3 region has 13 residues. V was pared by 0 bases and J by 8 bases, with 11 bases between. CDR3 sequence reads: CASSLDGERGYTF. The CDR3 DNA reads TGCGCCAGCAGCTTGGACGGGGAGCGAGGCTACACCTTC.

The gene calls are TRBV9 and TRBJ2-2; 8 bases agree with TRBD1. This CDR3 contains 16 residues. The V and J ends lost 4 bases and 7 bases, in that order; junction bases with no gene match: 12. In germline, CDR1 is SGDLS, CDR2 YYNGEE. DNA for the CDR3: TGTGCCAGCAGCCCTATAAGGCAGGGGGCTAACGGGGAGCTGTTTTTT. Translated, it gives CASSPIRQGANGELFF.

This chain links TRBV2 with TRBJ1-4; weak D call: TRBD1 (5 bases). The CDR3 contains 15 residues. The V and J ends lost 2 bases and 8 bases respectively, with 15 bases between them. Per germline, CDR1 SNHLY and CDR2 FYNNEI. CDR3 nucleotide sequence: TGTGCCAGCAGTGAATATGGGGGGGTTATGGAAAAACTGTTTTTT. Amino acid sequence: CASSEYGGVMEKLFF.

The chain uses TRBV14 and TRBJ2-6, with D possibly matching TRBD1 (6 bases). The germline V gene encodes CDR1 SGHDN and CDR2 FVKESK. The CDR3 covers 11 residues. V lost 4 bases and J lost 17, with 12 bases in between. In nucleotides, the CDR3 is TGTGCCAGCAGCCCAGGGGTAGGGGTGACTTTC. It codes for CASSPGVGVTF. The variable domain in full, completed from reference TRBV14 and TRBJ2-6, reads EAGVTQFPSHSVIEKGQTVTLRCDPISGHDNLYWYRRVMGKEIKFLLHFVKESKQDESGMPNNRFLAERTGGTYSTLKVQPAELEDSGVYFCASSPGVGVTFGAGSRLTVL.

Note on this clone: Other DNA variants within this sample encode the same CDR3. This chain connects TRBV5-6 to TRBJ1-1; D may be TRBD1 (6 bases). This CDR3 is built from 11 residues. In germline, CDR1 is SGHDT, CDR2 YYEEEE. V was clipped by 0 bases and J by 10 bases, with 7 bases between them. This chain's CDR3 is CASSLGRGAFF. The CDR3 region has the DNA TGTGCCAGCAGCTTGGGCAGGGGAGCTTTCTTT.

The CDR3 reads CATSDSGLAQETQYF. Here the CDR3 DNA reads TGTGCCACCAGTGATTCGGGACTAGCTCAGGAGACCCAGTACTTC. The rearrangement uses TRBV24-1 and TRBJ2-5; 9 bases are shared with TRBD2. The germline CDR1 and CDR2 sequences are KGHDR and SFDVKD. After removal of 2 bases from V and 5 bases from J, the junction contained 5 bases not matched to a gene. The CDR3 is made up of 15 amino acids.

The chain links TRBV27 to TRBJ2-3, with 7 nucleotides matching TRBD2. V lost 3 bases to trimming and J lost 3 bases; unmatched junction nucleotides: 12. The germline V gene has CDR1 MNHEY and CDR2 SMNVEV (reference sequence). The CDR3 is made up of 17 amino acids. CDR3 DNA: TGTGCCAGCAGTTTCAGAGGGAGCGGGGCCTCGACAGATACGCAGTATTTT. Translation: CASSFRGSGASTDTQYF.